Below, one TCR beta chain is given with its context. The antigen remains undetermined. This entry is derived from a study of glioma-infiltrating T cells after dendritic cell vaccination. Study-wide points: Higher pretreatment TIL content predicted longer progression-free time and survival.

Amplification used 60 V beta primers and 13 J beta primers. Profiling relied on immunoSEQ multiplex PCR, and the TCRdb table lists in-frame clones only, not all of them. The profile covers roughly 80,000 clones, with about nine tenths appearing a single time and about 2.3% taken by the ten largest. Stated time point: after dendritic cell vaccination, including at tumor progression/relapse. All glioblastoma patients lacked an isocitrate dehydrogenase mutation. The source is a human donor with glioblastoma. Material: blood, obtained after dendritic cell vaccination.

CDR3 protein: CASRSGQTPGELFF. The CDR3 DNA follows: TGTGCCAGCAGGTCGGGACAAACCCCGGGGGAGCTGTTTTTT. The gene calls are TRBV6-5 and TRBJ2-2, with D possibly matching TRBD1 (6 bases). CDR1 and CDR2 (germline): MNHEY, SVGAGI. V gave up 6 bases and J gave up 8 bases, with 16 bases separating them. The CDR3 runs 14 residues.